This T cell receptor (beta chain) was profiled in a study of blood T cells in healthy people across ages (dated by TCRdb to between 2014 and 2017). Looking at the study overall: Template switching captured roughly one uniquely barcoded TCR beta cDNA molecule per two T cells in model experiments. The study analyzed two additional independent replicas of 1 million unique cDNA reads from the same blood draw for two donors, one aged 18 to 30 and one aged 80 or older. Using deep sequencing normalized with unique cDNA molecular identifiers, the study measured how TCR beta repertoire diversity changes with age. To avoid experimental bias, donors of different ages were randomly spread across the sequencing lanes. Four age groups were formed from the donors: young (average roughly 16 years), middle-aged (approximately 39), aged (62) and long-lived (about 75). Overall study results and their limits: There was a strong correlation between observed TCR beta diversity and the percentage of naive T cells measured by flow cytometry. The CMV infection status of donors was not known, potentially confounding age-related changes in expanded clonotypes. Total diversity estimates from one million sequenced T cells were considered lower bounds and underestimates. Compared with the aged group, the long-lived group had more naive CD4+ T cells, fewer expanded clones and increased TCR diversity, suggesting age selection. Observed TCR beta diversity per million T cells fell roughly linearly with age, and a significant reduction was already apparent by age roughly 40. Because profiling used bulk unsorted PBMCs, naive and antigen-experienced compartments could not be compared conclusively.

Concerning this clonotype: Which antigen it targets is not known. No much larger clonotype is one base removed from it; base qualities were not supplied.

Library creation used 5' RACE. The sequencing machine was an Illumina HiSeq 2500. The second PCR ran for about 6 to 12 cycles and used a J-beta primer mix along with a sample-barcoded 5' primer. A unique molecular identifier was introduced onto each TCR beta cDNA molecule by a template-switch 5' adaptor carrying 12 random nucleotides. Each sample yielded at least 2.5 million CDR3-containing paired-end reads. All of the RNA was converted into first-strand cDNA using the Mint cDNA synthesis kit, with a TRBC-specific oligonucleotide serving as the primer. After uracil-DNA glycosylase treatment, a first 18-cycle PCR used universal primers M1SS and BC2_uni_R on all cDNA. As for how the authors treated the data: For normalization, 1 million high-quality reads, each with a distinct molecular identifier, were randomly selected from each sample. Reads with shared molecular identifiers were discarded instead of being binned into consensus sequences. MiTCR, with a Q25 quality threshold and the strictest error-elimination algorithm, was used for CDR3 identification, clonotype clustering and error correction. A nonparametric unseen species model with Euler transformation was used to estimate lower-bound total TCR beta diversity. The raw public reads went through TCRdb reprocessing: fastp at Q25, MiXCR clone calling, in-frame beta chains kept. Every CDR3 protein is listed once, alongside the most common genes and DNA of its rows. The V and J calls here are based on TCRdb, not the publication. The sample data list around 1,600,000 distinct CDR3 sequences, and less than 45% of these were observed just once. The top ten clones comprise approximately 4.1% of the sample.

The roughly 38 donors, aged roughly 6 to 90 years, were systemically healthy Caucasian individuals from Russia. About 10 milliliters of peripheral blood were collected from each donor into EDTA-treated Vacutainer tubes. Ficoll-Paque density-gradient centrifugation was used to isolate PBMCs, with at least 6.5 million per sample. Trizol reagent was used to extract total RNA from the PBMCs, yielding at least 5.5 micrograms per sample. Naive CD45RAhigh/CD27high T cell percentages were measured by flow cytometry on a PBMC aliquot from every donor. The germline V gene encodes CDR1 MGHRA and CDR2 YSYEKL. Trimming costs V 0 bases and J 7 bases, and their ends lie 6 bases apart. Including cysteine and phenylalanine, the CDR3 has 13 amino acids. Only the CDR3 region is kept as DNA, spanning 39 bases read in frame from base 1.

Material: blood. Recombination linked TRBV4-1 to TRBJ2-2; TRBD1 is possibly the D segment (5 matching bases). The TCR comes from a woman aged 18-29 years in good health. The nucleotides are TGCGCCAGCAGCCAAGATAGGGGCGGGGAGCTGTTTTTT. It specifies CASSQDRGGELFF.